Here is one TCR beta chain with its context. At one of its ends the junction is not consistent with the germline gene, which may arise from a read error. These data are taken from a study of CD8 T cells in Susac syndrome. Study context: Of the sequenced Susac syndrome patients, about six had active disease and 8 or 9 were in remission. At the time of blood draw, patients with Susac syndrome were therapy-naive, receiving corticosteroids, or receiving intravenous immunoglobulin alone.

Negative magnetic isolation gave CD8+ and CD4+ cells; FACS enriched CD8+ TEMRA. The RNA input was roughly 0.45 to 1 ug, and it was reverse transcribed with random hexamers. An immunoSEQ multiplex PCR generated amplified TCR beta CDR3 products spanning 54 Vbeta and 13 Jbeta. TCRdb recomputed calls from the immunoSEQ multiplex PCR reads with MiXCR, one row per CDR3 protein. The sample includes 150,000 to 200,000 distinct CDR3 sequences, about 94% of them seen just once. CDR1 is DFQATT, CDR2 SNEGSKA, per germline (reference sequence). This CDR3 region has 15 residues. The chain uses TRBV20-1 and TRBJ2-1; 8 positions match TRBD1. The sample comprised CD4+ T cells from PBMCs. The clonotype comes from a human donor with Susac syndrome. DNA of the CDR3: TGCAGTGCTCGCCCCAGGGGGCTCTCCCACAATGAGCAGTTCTTC. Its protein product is CSARPRGLSHNEQFF.